This T cell receptor beta chain was found in a study of shared clonotypes between healthy human individuals. Study-wide results and caveats: Across subsets, estimated richness was generally greater for naive than for memory populations.

Comments on this clone: Antigen specificity is unknown.

Partitioning of CD4+ cells yielded a CD45RA+ naive subset and a CD45RA-negative memory subset. Genomic DNA of every subset was divided equally among multiple immunoSEQ plates. The table came from immunoSEQ multiplex PCR; TCRdb's copy has only in-frame clones and leaves some out. The top ten hold about 9.4% of the sample, which has 330,000 or so clones, around 70% seen once. This CDR3 comprises 15 residues. V was cut by 2 bases and J by 5 bases, with 15 bases left in between. Looked up from germline, CDR1 is MGHDK and CDR2 is SYGVNS. The TCR comes from a man under 40 in good health. The sequencing sample was made of memory CD4+ T cells sorted from blood. The subset: CD45RA-negative fraction. The V gene is TRBV25-1, the J gene TRBJ2-5; D is perhaps TRBD2 (7 bases). The CDR3 is CASSELSGGWETQYF. For the CDR3, the DNA is TGTGCCAGCAGTGAACTTTCGGGGGGCTGGGAGACCCAGTACTTC.